The next 23 T cell receptor beta chains were all read from a single sample in a study of shared clonotypes between healthy human individuals. Method: immunoSEQ multiplex PCR; TCRdb's copy keeps in-frame clones and lacks some. The table records about 2 million clones, about 95% of them present only once. CD45RO negativity and positive selection for CCR7 defined naive CD8 cells, a population that excluded terminally differentiated effector memory CD45RA+ cells. Sequenced input: naive CD8+ T cells sorted from blood. The receptors were sampled from a man aged 18 to 29 in good health.

J is TRBJ2-3 and V is TRBV6-1; D is tentatively TRBD1 or TRBD2 (5 bases each). This CDR3 has 15 residues. The ends were cut back, 7 bases at V and 5 bases at J, with 19 bases in the middle. Per the germline V gene, CDR1 is MNHNS and CDR2 is SASEGT. The CDR3 sequence: CASKEGGDAGDTQYF. As DNA, the CDR3 is TGTGCCAGCAAAGAAGGTGGGGACGCCGGAGATACGCAGTATTTT.

As concerns this clone: Within the sample, other DNA sequences also encode this same CDR3. The gene calls are TRBV29-1 and TRBJ2-7; D may match TRBD1 or TRBD2 (6 bases each). V was clipped by 4 bases and J by 0 bases, with 10 bases between them. This CDR3 is 13 amino acids long. Looked up from germline, CDR1 is SQVTM and CDR2 is ANQGSEA. CDR3 sequence (DNA): TGCAGCGTTGTGGGGGGCGACTCCTACGAGCAGTACTTC. It codes for CSVVGGDSYEQYF.

The V gene is TRBV5-1, the J gene TRBJ2-7, with D unresolved. Germline assignment: CDR1 SGHRS and CDR2 YFSETQ. The ends were cut back, 2 bases at V and 3 bases at J, with 12 bases in the middle. The CDR3 is 14 amino acids. Written as DNA, the CDR3 is TGCGCCAGCAGCTTAAGGTACAGAGACTACGAGCAGTACTTC. Amino acid sequence: CASSLRYRDYEQYF.

The CDR3, as DNA: TGTGCCAGCAGCTATCCGGGGGTCCAAGAGACCCAGTACTTC. It encodes CASSYPGVQETQYF. The genes are TRBV7-9 and TRBJ2-5, with TRBD2 as a possible D gene (6 bases). Per the germline V gene, CDR1 is SEHNR and CDR2 is FQNEAQ (reference sequence). This CDR3 contains 14 residues. The V and J ends lost 4 bases and 1 base respectively, with 10 bases between them.

On this clone: The same CDR3 can be traced to other DNA sequences in this sample. This rearrangement joins TRBV27 to TRBJ2-7; TRBD1 matches 8 bases. The CDR3 is made up of 14 amino acids. V lost 3 bases to trimming and J lost 3 bases; unmatched junction nucleotides: 4. The germline CDR1 and CDR2 sequences are MNHEY and SMNVEV (reference sequence). The CDR3 sequence: CASSFGTGSYEQYF. In DNA form, the CDR3 reads TGTGCCAGCAGTTTTGGGACAGGTAGCTACGAGCAGTACTTC.

This clone was seen just once. V and J are TRBV7-9 and TRBJ2-5; no definite D call. Trimming took off 5 bases at V and 2 bases at J, with 18 bases between the two ends. The CDR3 has 16 residues. Per the germline V gene, CDR1 is SEHNR and CDR2 is FQNEAQ (reference sequence). CDR3: CASSPRDAESQETQYF. CDR3 nucleotide sequence: TGTGCCAGCAGCCCTAGGGATGCCGAGAGTCAAGAGACCCAGTACTTC.

The V gene is TRBV7-9, the J gene TRBJ1-1; D uncertain. The V gene lost 3 bases and the J gene lost 5 bases, with 13 bases spanning the gap. The length of the CDR3 is 14 residues. CDR1 is SEHNR, CDR2 FQNEAQ, per germline (reference sequence). The CDR3: CASSLRGRNTEAFF. In nucleotides, the CDR3 is TGTGCCAGCAGCTTGCGGGGAAGGAATACTGAAGCTTTCTTT.

The rearrangement joins TRBV9 to TRBJ1-1; 10 bases are a match to TRBD1. The CDR3 is 15 amino acids. In germline, CDR1 is SGDLS, CDR2 YYNGEE. V shed 4 bases and J 3 bases; nucleotides not matched to a gene: 6. DNA for the CDR3: TGTGCCAGCAGCCCTGAAGGGACAGGGGACACTGAAGCTTTCTTT. This codes for CASSPEGTGDTEAFF.

The V gene is TRBV27, the J gene TRBJ2-1; D might be TRBD1 (5 bases). The V gene's germline CDR1 is MNHEY and CDR2 SMNVEV (reference sequence). V gave up 5 bases and J gave up 0 bases, with 11 bases separating them. The CDR3 length is 15 residues. In DNA form, the CDR3 reads TGTGCCAGCAGTCCGTCCCAGGGCTCCTACAATGAGCAGTTCTTC. The encoded protein is CASSPSQGSYNEQFF.

In regard to this clone: The same CDR3 also results from other DNA sequences found in this sample. This chain connects TRBV5-4 to TRBJ2-3; no clear D gene. CDR3 length: 11 amino acids. CDR1 and CDR2 from the germline V gene are SGHNT and YYREEE (reference sequence). V was clipped by 4 bases and J by 6 bases, with 6 bases between them. CDR3 region: CASSATDTQYF. In DNA, the CDR3 is TGTGCCAGCAGCGCGACGGATACGCAGTATTTT.

The V call is TRBV6-5, the J call TRBJ2-1, with a possible D match to TRBD1 (6 bases). Trimming stripped 4 bases from V and 10 bases from J, with 11 bases between. In germline, CDR1 is MNHEY, CDR2 SVGAGI. This CDR3 has 12 residues. The CDR3 spells CASSFQGREQFF. In DNA form, the CDR3 reads TGTGCCAGCAGTTTCCAGGGGCGGGAGCAGTTCTTC.

Of note for this clone: Within the sample, other DNA sequences also encode this same CDR3. The J gene is TRBJ2-1, the V gene TRBV30; 11 bases line up with TRBD2. Trimming removed 0 bases from V and 2 bases from J; junction bases left unmatched: 0. CDR1 is GTSNPN, CDR2 SVGIG, per germline (reference sequence). CDR3 length: 15 residues. Here the CDR3 DNA reads TGTGCCTGGAGTGTGACTAGCGGGGCCTACAATGAGCAGTTCTTC. Translating it yields CAWSVTSGAYNEQFF.

The CDR3 DNA is TGTGCCAGCAGCGTCCAGGGTTTACCCTATGGCTACACCTTC. Translating it yields CASSVQGLPYGYTF. The J gene is TRBJ1-2, the V gene TRBV14, with D maybe TRBD1 (5 bases). CDR3 length equals 14 residues. Germline CDR1 is SGHDN and CDR2 is FVKESK. V dropped 5 bases and J dropped 4 bases, with 14 bases sitting between them.

The chain combines TRBV4-1 with TRBJ2-1, with TRBD2 matching 8 bases. The V segment lost 4 bases and the J segment 2 bases; nucleotides outside the gene matches: 7. CDR1 and CDR2 (germline): MGHRA, YSYEKL. The CDR3 covers 16 residues. In nucleotides, the CDR3 is TGCGCCAGCAGCCTTAGACGGGAGGGCCCCTACAATGAGCAGTTCTTC. It specifies CASSLRREGPYNEQFF.

The V call is TRBV11-3, the J call TRBJ2-1; 14 bases fit TRBD2. The V gene end was trimmed by 5 bases and the J gene end by 5 bases; junction bases not matched to a gene: 2. Per germline, CDR1 SGHNT and CDR2 YENEEA. CDR3 length: 15 amino acids. The CDR3 is CASSQGLAGDNEQFF. The CDR3 DNA is TGTGCCAGCAGCCAGGGACTAGCGGGAGACAATGAGCAGTTCTTC.

The rearrangement links TRBV4-1 to TRBJ2-5; 8 bases fit TRBD2. This CDR3 comprises 17 residues. Germline CDR1 and CDR2: MGHRA and YSYEKL. With V trimmed by 1 base and J by 7 bases, 14 bases remained unmatched. The CDR3 reads CASSQGPGTGGEGTQYF. CDR3 DNA sequence: TGCGCCAGCAGCCAAGGACCCGGTACGGGAGGGGAAGGGACCCAGTACTTC.

Details on this clone: Other DNA sequences of this sample code for an identical CDR3. This chain joins TRBV19 and TRBJ2-7; tentative D call: TRBD1 (6 bases). Germline values: CDR1 LNHDA, CDR2 SQIVND (reference sequence). The V end was cut by 1 base, the J end by 2 bases, with 9 bases between. The CDR3 runs to 14 residues. CDR3 region: CASSIGGGPYEQYF. CDR3 coding DNA: TGTGCCAGTAGTATAGGAGGGGGTCCCTACGAGCAGTACTTC.

The gene calls are TRBV13 and TRBJ2-7; 11 bases fit TRBD1. This CDR3 has 14 amino acids. With 4 bases clipped from V and 5 bases from J, the junction kept 4 bases outside the gene matches. Germline CDR1 is PRHDT and CDR2 is FYEKMQ (reference sequence). CDR3 loop: CASSSGQGVNEQYF. In nucleotides, the CDR3 is TGTGCCAGCAGCTCGGGACAGGGGGTTAACGAGCAGTACTTC.

The chain carries TRBV7-6 and TRBJ2-7, with 7 bases aligning to TRBD1. Germline CDR1 reads SGHVS; CDR2 reads FNYEAQ. Unmatched junction bases numbered 7, after V lost 1 base and J lost 7 bases. CDR3 size: 14 residues. The chain's CDR3 is CASSLETGSGEQYF. The CDR3 nucleotides read TGTGCCAGCAGCTTAGAGACAGGGTCGGGAGAGCAGTACTTC.

The J gene is TRBJ1-2, the V gene TRBV7-2; no reliable D call. Germline-derived CDR1 and CDR2 are SGHTA and FQGNSA. Trimming removed 5 bases from V and 2 bases from J, with 15 bases in between. CDR3 length: 15 amino acids. The CDR3 protein is CASSRRVLLNYGYTF. The CDR3 coding sequence is TGTGCCAGCAGCCGCCGGGTCTTACTAAACTATGGCTACACCTTC.

The V call is TRBV6-1, the J call TRBJ1-1; TRBD1 aligns across 11 bases. The CDR3 is 17 residues long. Trimming removed 0 bases from V and 1 base from J; junction bases left unmatched: 4. In germline, CDR1 is MNHNS, CDR2 SASEGT. CDR3 nucleotides: TGTGCCAGCAGTGAAGCTTGGGACAGGGGGTGGAACACTGAAGCTTTCTTT. The encoded protein is CASSEAWDRGWNTEAFF.

The rearrangement joins TRBV30 to TRBJ1-4, with D uncertain. V was trimmed by 4 bases and J by 3 bases, leaving 12 bases between them. CDR1 and CDR2 (germline): GTSNPN, SVGIG (reference sequence). The CDR3 consists of 14 residues. This chain's CDR3 is CAWNFGPPNEKLFF. CDR3 DNA sequence: TGTGCCTGGAACTTCGGGCCTCCTAATGAAAAACTGTTTTTT.

The J gene is TRBJ2-7, the V gene TRBV4-3; D unresolved. CDR3 length equals 13 residues. Trimming pared 1 base from V and 3 bases from J, leaving 7 bases between. Germline CDR1 reads LGHNA; CDR2 reads YSLEER. Written as DNA, the CDR3 is TGCGCCAGCAGCCAAGTACCGGGCTACGAGCAGTACTTC. It yields the protein CASSQVPGYEQYF.